Each of the 14 T cell receptor beta chains below was sequenced from the same sample in a study of T-cell reconstitution after alpha-beta-depleted transplantation in children. Molecular barcoding with unique molecular identifiers was used for the TCRbeta library. From the PCR reads, TCRdb called clonotypes with MiXCR, one entry per CDR3 protein. The sample holds a few hundred thousand distinct CDR3 sequences, about a tenth seen once. The material was PBMCs from the stem cell graft donor, obtained from the stem cell graft. The receptor source for this set is a human donor who donated a stem cell graft to a child with acute myeloid leukemia.

The V call is TRBV7-9, the J call TRBJ2-3; D may be TRBD1 (5 bases). CDR3 size: 13 residues. Germline loops: CDR1 SEHNR, CDR2 FQNEAQ (reference sequence). V shed 0 bases and J shed 4 bases, with 5 bases lying between them. CDR3 in DNA: TGTGCCAGCAGCTTAGCGGGGCCAGATACGCAGTATTTT. Translating gives CASSLAGPDTQYF.

There are a few counts of this clonotype. The V and J genes are TRBV20-1 and TRBJ2-5; 15 bases align to TRBD2. V dropped 5 bases and J dropped 4; count of bases not matched to a gene: 2. The CDR3 runs to 14 residues. Germline CDR1 reads DFQATT; CDR2 reads SNEGSKA (reference sequence). The CDR3 here is CSAGLAGGGETQYF. CDR3 sequence (DNA): TGCAGTGCTGGACTAGCGGGGGGGGGAGAGACCCAGTACTTC.

The chain uses TRBV20-1 and TRBJ2-1, with TRBD2 matching 11 bases. There are 16 residues in the CDR3. CDR1 and CDR2 (germline): DFQATT, SNEGSKA (reference sequence). Losses at the gene ends were 0 bases for V and 8 bases for J; bases not matched to a gene: 9. In DNA form, the CDR3 reads TGCAGTGCTAGAGATCCGGTACTAGCGGGAGACCATGAGCAGTTCTTC. Amino acids: CSARDPVLAGDHEQFF.

The chain is built from TRBV5-8 and TRBJ1-1; D gene ambiguous. The CDR3 covers 13 residues. CDR1 and CDR2 from the germline V gene are SGHTS and YDEGEE. Trimming took off 4 bases at V and 0 bases at J, with 7 bases between the two ends. CDR3 in DNA: TGTGCCAGCAGCATACAGCTGAACACTGAAGCTTTCTTT. Protein: CASSIQLNTEAFF.

The V gene is TRBV9, the J gene TRBJ2-1, with D unclear. Germline V CDR1 and CDR2: SGDLS, YYNGEE. Trimming took off 3 bases at V and 9 bases at J, with 10 bases between the two ends. This CDR3 comprises 12 residues. The CDR3 DNA is TGTGCCAGCAGCGGCCCTAATGGTGAGCAGTTCTTC. Translated, it gives CASSGPNGEQFF.

This sequence joins TRBV10-3 and TRBJ2-5; no reliable D call. Trimming cost V 6 bases and J 2 bases, with 13 bases left between them. This CDR3 has 14 amino acids. Germline assignment: CDR1 ENHRY and CDR2 SYGVKD. The CDR3 is CAISRLAGQETQYF. The CDR3 region has the DNA TGTGCCATCAGCCGTTTAGCCGGGCAAGAGACCCAGTACTTC.

This clonotype was recorded at least ten times. This chain connects TRBV24-1 to TRBJ1-5; 8 bases map to TRBD1. The ends lost 4 bases at V and 0 bases at J; junction bases unmatched: 10. The CDR3 has 18 residues. The germline gives CDR1 KGHDR, CDR2 SFDVKD. The CDR3 protein is CATSERRQGTDSNQPQHF. Here the CDR3 DNA reads TGTGCCACCAGTGAACGTCGACAGGGGACTGATAGCAATCAGCCCCAGCATTTT.

This clonotype appeared a few times. The chain is built from TRBV7-2 and TRBJ2-3, with TRBD1 matching 10 bases. Germline V gene data show CDR1 as SGHTA and CDR2 as FQGNSA. V lost 0 bases to trimming and J lost 6 bases; unmatched junction nucleotides: 6. The CDR3 runs 16 residues. In DNA form, the CDR3 reads TGTGCCAGCAGCTTAGCCGGGACAGGGGCATCTGATACGCAGTATTTT. It is translated as CASSLAGTGASDTQYF.

This clonotype was detected only a few times. The chain uses TRBV5-1 and TRBJ1-4; tentative D call: TRBD1 (5 bases). The germline gives CDR1 SGHRS, CDR2 YFSETQ. The germline V and J ends were trimmed by 4 bases and 8 bases, with 12 bases remaining between them. The CDR3 contains 13 residues. Here the CDR3 DNA reads TGCGCCAGCAGCGGGACCTATGGGGAAAAACTGTTTTTT. It translates to CASSGTYGEKLFF.

This clonotype was observed at least ten times. V usage is TRBV4-3 and J usage is TRBJ2-2, with 9 bases aligning to TRBD2. The V and J ends lost 1 base and 5 bases, in that order; junction bases with no gene match: 2. Per germline, CDR1 LGHNA and CDR2 YSLEER. The CDR3 extends over 15 amino acids. DNA for the CDR3: TGCGCCAGCAGCCAAGGCCTAGCGGGGACCGGGGAGCTGTTTTTT. It encodes CASSQGLAGTGELFF.

This sequence joins TRBV12-3 or TRBV12-4 and TRBJ1-6; D is unresolved. CDR3 size: 16 residues. V lost 3 bases and J lost 7, with 16 bases in between. CDR3 in amino acids: CASSFGTGQGNSPLHF. As DNA, the CDR3 is TGTGCCAGCAGTTTTGGCACCGGCCAAGGGAATTCACCCCTCCACTTT.

This clonotype was seen repeatedly, ten times or more. V and J are TRBV7-2 and TRBJ2-1; D gene unclear. Germline V CDR1 and CDR2: SGHTA, FQGNSA. The CDR3 is made up of 12 amino acids. The germline V and J ends were trimmed by 1 base and 6 bases, with 4 bases remaining between them. CDR3 sequence reads: CASSLGSNEQFF. The CDR3 region has the DNA TGTGCCAGCAGCTTAGGGAGCAATGAGCAGTTCTTC.

V and J are TRBV12-3 or TRBV12-4 and TRBJ2-3, with 10 bases fitting TRBD2. V lost 3 bases and J lost 4; bases outside the gene matches: 4. This CDR3 region has 15 residues. DNA of the CDR3: TGTGCCAGCAGTTTTAGCGGGGGGACCCCAGATACGCAGTATTTT. Translating it yields CASSFSGGTPDTQYF.

Notes on this clonotype: This sequence may be a read error, since a much larger clone differs from it by one base. The chain carries TRBV10-3 and TRBJ1-1; D gene uncertain. Trimming shortened V by 11 bases and J by 3 bases, and 19 bases separated the two germline ends. This CDR3 is 14 amino acids long. CDR1 and CDR2 from the germline V gene are ENHRY and SYGVKD. DNA for the CDR3: TGTGCCGCGTCTCGGAGTACAGAGCACACTGAAGCTTTCTTT. It specifies CAASRSTEHTEAFF.